This T cell receptor beta chain was recovered during a study of T cell changes during pregnancy in multiple sclerosis. Here immunoSEQ multiplex PCR was the method, and the copy in TCRdb shows in-frame clones only, minus some. The sample holds tens of thousands of clones, roughly nine tenths seen once. Germline assignment: CDR1 SQVTM and CDR2 ANQGSEA. V shed 7 bases, J shed 7 bases, and the junction held 12 bases outside the gene matches. The CDR3 extends over 15 amino acids. The specimen was CD4+ T cells from peripheral blood mononuclear cells, collected after pregnancy. J is TRBJ2-3 and V is TRBV29-1, with 12 bases identical to TRBD2. The receptor's source is a female donor with multiple sclerosis, enrolled in a pregnancy study. This chain's CDR3 is CSAGLAGHWRNTQYF. DNA for the CDR3: TGCAGCGCGGGACTAGCGGGCCATTGGAGGAATACGCAGTATTTT.